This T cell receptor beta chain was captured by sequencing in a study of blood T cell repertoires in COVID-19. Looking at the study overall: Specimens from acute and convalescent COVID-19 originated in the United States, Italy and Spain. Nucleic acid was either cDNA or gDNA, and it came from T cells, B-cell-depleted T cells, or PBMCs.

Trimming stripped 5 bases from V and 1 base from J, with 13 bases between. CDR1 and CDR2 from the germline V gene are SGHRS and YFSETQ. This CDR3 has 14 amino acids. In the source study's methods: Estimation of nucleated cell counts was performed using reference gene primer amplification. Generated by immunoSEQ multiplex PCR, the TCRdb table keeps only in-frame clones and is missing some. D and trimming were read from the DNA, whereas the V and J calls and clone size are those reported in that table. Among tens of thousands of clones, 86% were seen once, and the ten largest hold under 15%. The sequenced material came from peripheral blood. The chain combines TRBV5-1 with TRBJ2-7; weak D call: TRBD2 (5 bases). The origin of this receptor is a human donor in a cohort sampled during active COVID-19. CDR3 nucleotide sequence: TGCGCCAGCAGAGGCCTAGCCATATCCTACGAGCAGTACTTC. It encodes CASRGLAISYEQYF.